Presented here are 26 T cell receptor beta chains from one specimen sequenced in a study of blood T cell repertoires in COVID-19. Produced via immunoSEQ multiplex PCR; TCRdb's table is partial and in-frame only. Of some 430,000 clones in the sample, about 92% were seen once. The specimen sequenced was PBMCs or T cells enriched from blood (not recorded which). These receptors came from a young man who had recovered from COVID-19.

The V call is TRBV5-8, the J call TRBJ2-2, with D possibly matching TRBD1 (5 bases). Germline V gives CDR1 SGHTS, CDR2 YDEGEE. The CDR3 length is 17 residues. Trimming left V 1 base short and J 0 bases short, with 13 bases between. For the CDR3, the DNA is TGTGCCAGCAGCTTGCGATCTTCCAGGGCGAACACCGGGGAGCTGTTTTTT. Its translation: CASSLRSSRANTGELFF. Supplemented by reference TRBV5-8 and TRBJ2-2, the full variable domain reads EAGVTQSPTHLIKTRGQQATLRCSPISGHTSVYWYQQALGLGLQFLLWYDEGEERNRGNFPPRFSGRQFPNYSSELNVNALELEDSALYLCASSLRSSRANTGELFFGEGSRLTVL.

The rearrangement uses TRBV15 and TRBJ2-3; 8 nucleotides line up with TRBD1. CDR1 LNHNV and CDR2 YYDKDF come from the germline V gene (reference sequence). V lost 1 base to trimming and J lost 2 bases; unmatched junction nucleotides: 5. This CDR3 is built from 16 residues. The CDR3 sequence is CATSRVTGGPTDTQYF. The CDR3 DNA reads TGTGCCACCAGCAGAGTAACAGGGGGTCCCACAGATACGCAGTATTTT.

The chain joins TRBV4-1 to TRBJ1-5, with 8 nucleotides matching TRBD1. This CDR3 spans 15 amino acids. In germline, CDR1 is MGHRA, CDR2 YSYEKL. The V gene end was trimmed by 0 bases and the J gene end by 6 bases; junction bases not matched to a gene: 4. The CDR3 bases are TGCGCCAGCAGCCAAGAAGGACAGGGAATTCAGCCCCAGCATTTT. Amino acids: CASSQEGQGIQPQHF.

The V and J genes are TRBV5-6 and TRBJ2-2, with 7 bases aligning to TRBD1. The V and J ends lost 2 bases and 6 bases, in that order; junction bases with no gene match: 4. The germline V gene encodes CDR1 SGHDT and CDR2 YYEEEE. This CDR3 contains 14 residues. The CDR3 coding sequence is TGTGCCAGCAGCTTCGACAGGGTAGCCGGGGAGCTGTTTTTT. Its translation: CASSFDRVAGELFF.

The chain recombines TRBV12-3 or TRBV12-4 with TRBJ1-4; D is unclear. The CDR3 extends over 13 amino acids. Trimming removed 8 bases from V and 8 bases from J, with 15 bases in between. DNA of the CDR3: TGTGCCAGCCGGGGAGTGGGGTTAGAAAAACTGTTTTTT. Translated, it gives CASRGVGLEKLFF.

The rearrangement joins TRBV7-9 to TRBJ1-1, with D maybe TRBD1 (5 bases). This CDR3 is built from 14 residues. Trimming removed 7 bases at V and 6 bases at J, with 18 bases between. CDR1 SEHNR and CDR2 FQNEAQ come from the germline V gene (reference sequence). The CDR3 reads CASTLGGGSPEAFF. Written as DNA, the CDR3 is TGTGCCAGCACCTTGGGGGGGGGATCGCCTGAAGCTTTCTTT. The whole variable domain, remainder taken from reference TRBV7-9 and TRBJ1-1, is DTGVSQNPRHKITKRGQNVTFRCDPISEHNRLYWYRQTLGQGPEFLTYFQNEAQLEKSRLLSDRFSAERPKGSFSTLEIQRTEQGDSAMYLCASTLGGGSPEAFFGQGTRLTVV.

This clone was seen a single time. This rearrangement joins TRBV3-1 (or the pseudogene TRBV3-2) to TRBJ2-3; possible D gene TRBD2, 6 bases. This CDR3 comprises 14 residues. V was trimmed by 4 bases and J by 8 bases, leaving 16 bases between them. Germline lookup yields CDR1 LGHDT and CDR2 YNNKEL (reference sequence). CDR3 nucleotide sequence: TGTGCCAGCAGCCTCCAGGCGCGGGGCACTACGCAGTATTTT. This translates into CASSLQARGTTQYF.

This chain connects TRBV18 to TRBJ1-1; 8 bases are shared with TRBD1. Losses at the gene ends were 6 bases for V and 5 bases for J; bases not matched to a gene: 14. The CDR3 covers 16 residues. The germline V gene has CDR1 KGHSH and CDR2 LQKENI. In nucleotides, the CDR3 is TGTGCCAGCTCCTACGGACAGGGCCGAATGAGTACTGAAGCTTTCTTT. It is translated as CASSYGQGRMSTEAFF.

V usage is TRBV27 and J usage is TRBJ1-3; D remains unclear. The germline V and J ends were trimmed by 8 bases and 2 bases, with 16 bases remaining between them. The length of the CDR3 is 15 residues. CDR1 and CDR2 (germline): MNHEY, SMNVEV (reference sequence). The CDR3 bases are TGTGCCAGCTCCCGCGAAAATCGTCCTGGAAACACCATATATTTT. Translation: CASSRENRPGNTIYF.

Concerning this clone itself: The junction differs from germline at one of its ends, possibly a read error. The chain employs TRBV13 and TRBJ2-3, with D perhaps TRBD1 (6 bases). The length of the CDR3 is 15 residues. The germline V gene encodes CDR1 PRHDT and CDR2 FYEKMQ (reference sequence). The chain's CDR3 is CASSIGGGAEDTQYF. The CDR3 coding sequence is TGTGCCAGCAGCATAGGGGGTGGGGCTGAAGATACGCAGTATTTT.

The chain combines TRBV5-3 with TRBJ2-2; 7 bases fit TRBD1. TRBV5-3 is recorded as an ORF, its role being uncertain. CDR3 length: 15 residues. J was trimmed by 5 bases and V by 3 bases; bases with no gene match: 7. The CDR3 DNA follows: TGTGCCAGAAGCTCGGGACAGCGAGGGACCGGGGAGCTGTTTTTT. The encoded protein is CARSSGQRGTGELFF.

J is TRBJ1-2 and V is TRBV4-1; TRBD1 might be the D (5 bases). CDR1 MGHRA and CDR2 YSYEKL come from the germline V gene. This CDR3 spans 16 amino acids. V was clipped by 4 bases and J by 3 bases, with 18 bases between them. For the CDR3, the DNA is TGCGCCAGCAGCCCATCGTCCACCGGGGGTGACTATGGCTACACCTTC. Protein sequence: CASSPSSTGGDYGYTF.

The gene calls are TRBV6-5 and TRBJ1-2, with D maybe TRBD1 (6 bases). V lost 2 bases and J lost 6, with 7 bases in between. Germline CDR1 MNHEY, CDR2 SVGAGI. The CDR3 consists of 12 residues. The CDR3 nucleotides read TGTGCCAGCAGTTACACAGGGCATGGCTACACCTTC. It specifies CASSYTGHGYTF.

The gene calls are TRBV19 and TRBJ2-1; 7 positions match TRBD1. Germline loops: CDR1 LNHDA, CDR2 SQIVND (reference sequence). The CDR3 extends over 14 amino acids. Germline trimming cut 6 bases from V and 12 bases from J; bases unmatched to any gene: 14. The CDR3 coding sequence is TGTGCCAGTAGGGAGACAGGGCTCTCCCAGGGGCAGTTCTTC. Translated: CASRETGLSQGQFF.

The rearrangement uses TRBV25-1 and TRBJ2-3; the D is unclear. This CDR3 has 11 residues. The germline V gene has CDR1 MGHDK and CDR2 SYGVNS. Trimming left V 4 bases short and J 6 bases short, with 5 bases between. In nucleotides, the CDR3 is TGTGCCAGCAGTGGAGCCGATACGCAGTATTTT. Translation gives CASSGADTQYF. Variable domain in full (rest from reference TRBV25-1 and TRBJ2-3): EADIYQTPRYLVIGTGKKITLECSQTMGHDKMYWYQQDPGMELHLIHYSYGVNSTEKGDLSSESTVSRIRTEHFPLTLESARPSHTSQYLCASSGADTQYFGPGTRLTVL.

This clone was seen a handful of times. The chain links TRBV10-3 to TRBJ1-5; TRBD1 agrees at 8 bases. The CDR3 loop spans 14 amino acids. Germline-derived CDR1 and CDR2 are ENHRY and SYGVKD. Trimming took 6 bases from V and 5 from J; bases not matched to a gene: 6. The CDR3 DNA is TGTGCCATCAGCGCAGGGGGCGGGCATCAGCCCCAGCATTTT. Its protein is CAISAGGGHQPQHF.

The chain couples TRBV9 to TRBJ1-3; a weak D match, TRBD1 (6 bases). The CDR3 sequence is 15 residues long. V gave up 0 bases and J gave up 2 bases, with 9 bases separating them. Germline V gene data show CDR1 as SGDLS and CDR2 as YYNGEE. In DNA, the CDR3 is TGTGCCAGCAGCGTAGCAGGGGCTCCTGGAAACACCATATATTTT. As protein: CASSVAGAPGNTIYF.

CDR3 in DNA: TGTGCCAGCAGTTACTTGACGGACGGGGATCAGCCCCAGCATTTT. It is translated as CASSYLTDGDQPQHF. This sequence joins TRBV6-2 or TRBV6-3 and TRBJ1-5; unclear D gene. The CDR3 is 15 residues long. Per germline, CDR1 MNHEY and CDR2 SVGEGT. Trimming stripped 1 base from V and 5 bases from J, with 12 bases between.

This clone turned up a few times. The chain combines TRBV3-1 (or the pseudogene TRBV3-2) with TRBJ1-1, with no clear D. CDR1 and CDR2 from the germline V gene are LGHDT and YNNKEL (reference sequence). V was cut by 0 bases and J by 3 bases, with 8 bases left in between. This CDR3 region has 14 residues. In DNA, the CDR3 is TGTGCCAGCAGCCAAGATCCGGGGTACACTGAAGCTTTCTTT. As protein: CASSQDPGYTEAFF.

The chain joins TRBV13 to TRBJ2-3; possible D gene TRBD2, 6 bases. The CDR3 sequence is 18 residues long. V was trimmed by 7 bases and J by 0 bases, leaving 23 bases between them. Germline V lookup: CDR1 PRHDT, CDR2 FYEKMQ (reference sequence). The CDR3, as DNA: TGTGCCAGCAAAAAATGGCGGGGCCCGATTACTAGCACAGATACGCAGTATTTT. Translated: CASKKWRGPITSTDTQYF. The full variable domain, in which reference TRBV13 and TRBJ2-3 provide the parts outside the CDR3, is AAGVIQSPRHLIKEKRETATLKCYPIPRHDTVYWYQQGPGQDPQFLISFYEKMQSDKGSIPDRFSAQQFSDYHSELNMSSLELGDSALYFCASKKWRGPITSTDTQYFGPGTRLTVL.

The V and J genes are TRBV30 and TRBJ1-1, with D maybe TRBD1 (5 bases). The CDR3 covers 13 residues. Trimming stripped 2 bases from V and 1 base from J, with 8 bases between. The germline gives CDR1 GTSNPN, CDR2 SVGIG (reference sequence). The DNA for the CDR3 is TGTGCCTGGAGTCGTGACAGGAACACTGAAGCTTTCTTT. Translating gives CAWSRDRNTEAFF.

The CDR3 DNA is TGTGCCAGTAGTAATACGGCAGGGGATGGTGGTGGCTACACCTTC. Encoded protein: CASSNTAGDGGGYTF. The rearrangement uses TRBV19 and TRBJ1-2, with D perhaps TRBD1 (6 bases). The germline V and J ends were trimmed by 4 bases and 7 bases, with 19 bases remaining between them. Per germline, CDR1 LNHDA and CDR2 SQIVND (reference sequence). CDR3 length: 15 amino acids.

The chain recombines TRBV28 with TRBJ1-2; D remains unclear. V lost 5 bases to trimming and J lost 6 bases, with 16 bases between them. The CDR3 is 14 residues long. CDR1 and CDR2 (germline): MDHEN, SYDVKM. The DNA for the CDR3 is TGTGCCAGCAGTCCCCTGACGCTGGGCCATGGCTACACCTTC. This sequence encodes CASSPLTLGHGYTF.

The CDR3 sequence: CASQWRQAGYNEQFF. As DNA, the CDR3 is TGTGCCAGCCAGTGGAGGCAGGCAGGCTACAATGAGCAGTTCTTC. The chain joins TRBV10-3 to TRBJ2-1; D is perhaps TRBD2 (5 bases). CDR3 length equals 15 residues. The germline V gene has CDR1 ENHRY and CDR2 SYGVKD. With 10 bases removed from V and 3 bases from J, the gap between germline ends came to 19 bases.

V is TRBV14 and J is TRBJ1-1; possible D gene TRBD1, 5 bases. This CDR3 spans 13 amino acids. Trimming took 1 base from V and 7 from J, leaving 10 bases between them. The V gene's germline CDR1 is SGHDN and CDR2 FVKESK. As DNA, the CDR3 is TGTGCCAGCAGCCAAGCAGGGCAGTTTGAAGCTTTCTTT. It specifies CASSQAGQFEAFF.

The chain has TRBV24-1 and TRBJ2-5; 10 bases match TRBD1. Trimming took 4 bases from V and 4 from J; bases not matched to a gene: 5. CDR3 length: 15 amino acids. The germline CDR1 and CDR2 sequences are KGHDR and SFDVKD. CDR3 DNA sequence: TGTGCCACCAGTGAAGCGACAGGGGGCCGAGAGACCCAGTACTTC. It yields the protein CATSEATGGRETQYF.